These 18 T cell receptor beta chains were sequenced from one sample in a study of T cells in localized non-small cell lung cancer. This table comes from immunoSEQ multiplex PCR, and its TCRdb copy is limited to in-frame clones, with some not included. The sample has approximately 2,600 clones, roughly 28% seen once. Material: normal lung tissue next to the tumor, obtained before any cancer treatment. The receptors derive from a male donor older than 55 with stage II lung adenocarcinoma.

There are a few counts of this clone. This rearrangement joins TRBV30 to TRBJ2-6, with D hard to call. Trimming removed 2 bases from V and 1 base from J, with 6 bases in between. Germline assignment: CDR1 GTSNPN and CDR2 SVGIG (reference sequence). The CDR3 loop spans 14 amino acids. The CDR3 bases are TGTGCCTGGAGTTGGGGATCTGGGGCCAACGTCCTGACTTTC. This codes for CAWSWGSGANVLTF. The variable domain in full, completed from reference TRBV30 and TRBJ2-6, reads SQTIHQWPATLVQPVGSPLSLECTVEGTSNPNLYWYRQAAGRGLQLLFYSVGIGQISSEVPQNLSASRPQDRQFILSSKKLLLSDSGFYLCAWSWGSGANVLTFGAGSRLTVL.

This rearrangement joins TRBV6-8 to TRBJ2-7; D might be TRBD1 (5 bases). Germline V CDR1 and CDR2: MNHGY, SAAAGT. Between the trimmed V and J ends, which lost 5 bases and 1 base, there was a span of 6 bases. The CDR3 runs 12 residues. The CDR3, as DNA: TGTGCCAGCAGTACAGGTTCCTACGAGCAGTACTTC. This translates into CASSTGSYEQYF.

This clone is labeled as large. The chain combines TRBV11-3 with TRBJ1-6; TRBD1 might be the D (6 bases). Germline V gene lookup returns CDR1 SGHNT and CDR2 YENEEA. CDR3 size: 15 residues. V gave up 4 bases and J gave up 7 bases, with 14 bases separating them. The CDR3 spells CASSSPTGENSPLHF. Written as DNA, the CDR3 is TGTGCCAGCAGCTCACCGACAGGAGAAAATTCACCCCTCCACTTT.

This clone was seen a handful of times. The J gene is TRBJ1-2, the V gene TRBV11-3; tentatively, D is TRBD1 (6 bases). The V gene's germline CDR1 is SGHNT and CDR2 YENEEA. The CDR3 has 14 amino acids. Trimming removed 7 bases from V and 0 bases from J, with 12 bases in between. The chain's CDR3 is CASTGGPPNYGYTF. CDR3 coding DNA: TGTGCCAGCACGGGGGGCCCGCCTAACTATGGCTACACCTTC. The whole variable domain, remainder taken from reference TRBV11-3 and TRBJ1-2, is EAGVVQSPRYKIIEKKQPVAFWCNPISGHNTLYWYLQNLGQGPELLIRYENEEAVDDSQLPKDRFSAERLKGVDSTLKIQPAELGDSAVYLCASTGGPPNYGYTFGSGTRLTVV.

This chain's CDR3 is CAIRGGTGELFF. CDR3 coding DNA: TGTGCCATCAGGGGTGGGACCGGGGAGCTGTTTTTT. V and J are TRBV6-8 and TRBJ2-2, with D tentatively TRBD1 (6 bases). V lost 10 bases to trimming and J lost 5 bases, with 11 bases between them. Germline V gene data show CDR1 as MNHGY and CDR2 as SAAAGT. The CDR3 contains 12 residues.

The rearrangement joins TRBV30 to TRBJ2-1; TRBD2 aligns across 11 bases. This CDR3 region has 14 residues. The germline CDR1 and CDR2 sequences are GTSNPN and SVGIG (reference sequence). The V and J ends lost 5 bases and 5 bases, in that order; junction bases with no gene match: 5. CDR3 loop: CAWSTGLADNEQFF. In DNA, the CDR3 is TGTGCCTGGTCAACGGGACTAGCGGACAATGAGCAGTTCTTC.

This clone was seen a few times. The chain couples TRBV10-3 to TRBJ2-2; D might be TRBD2 (5 bases). This CDR3 contains 14 residues. Germline lookup yields CDR1 ENHRY and CDR2 SYGVKD. The V and J ends lost 0 bases and 7 bases respectively, with 9 bases between them. The CDR3 DNA reads as TGTGCCATCAGTGAGTCGACTCGGGGCGGGGAGCTGTTTTTT. It codes for CAISESTRGGELFF.

Sample share makes this clone medium-sized. The chain has TRBV11-3 and TRBJ1-2; no firm D call. The CDR3 has 15 residues. V lost 4 bases and J lost 4, with 16 bases in between. CDR1 SGHNT and CDR2 YENEEA come from the germline V gene. The chain's CDR3 is CASSSTVGISYGYTF. CDR3 coding DNA: TGTGCCAGCAGCTCCACCGTGGGGATTTCCTATGGCTACACCTTC.

This clone was detected only a few times. Other DNA sequences of this sample code for an identical CDR3. The CDR3 DNA sequence: TGTGCCAGCAGCTTGGGACCAACCTCCTACGAGCAGTACTTC. Its protein is CASSLGPTSYEQYF. This rearrangement joins TRBV11-3 to TRBJ2-7; tentatively, D is TRBD1 or TRBD2 (5 bases each). Germline V CDR1 and CDR2: SGHNT, YENEEA. The CDR3 spans 14 residues. Trimming stripped 3 bases from V and 0 bases from J, with 9 bases between.

This chain uses TRBV19 with TRBJ1-2; D not certain. CDR1 and CDR2 from the germline V gene are LNHDA and SQIVND (reference sequence). There are 15 residues in the CDR3. V shed 0 bases and J shed 4 bases, with 12 bases lying between them. DNA of the CDR3: TGTGCCAGTAGTATAGAAACGGACGGTAGCTATGGCTACACCTTC. It translates to CASSIETDGSYGYTF.

This clone rates as medium-sized (0.01 to 0.1%). This rearrangement joins TRBV6-8 to TRBJ1-2; D not resolved. This CDR3 spans 15 amino acids. CDR1 and CDR2 (germline): MNHGY, SAAAGT. Deletions cut 5 bases from V and 2 bases from J, with 15 bases between. CDR3 protein: CASSPTPTTNYGYTF. The CDR3 bases are TGTGCCAGCAGTCCAACCCCGACGACAAACTATGGCTACACCTTC.

This clone came up a few times. V usage is TRBV28 and J usage is TRBJ1-4; 7 nucleotides line up with TRBD1. Germline-derived CDR1 and CDR2 are MDHEN and SYDVKM. The CDR3 runs to 15 residues. Trimming at V came to 5 bases and at J to 8 bases, leaving 11 bases not matched to a gene. The CDR3 nucleotides read TGTGCCAGCAGTGCCCCAGGGGGGGCGGAAGAAAAACTGTTTTTT. This codes for CASSAPGGAEEKLFF.

This chain links TRBV7-1 with TRBJ1-1, with 7 bases that match TRBD1. TRBV7-1 is treated as an ORF (open reading frame) with a function not yet certain. CDR3 length: 13 amino acids. With 6 bases clipped from V and 6 bases from J, the junction kept 7 bases outside the gene matches. The CDR3 sequence is CASSSQGFAEAFF. CDR3 bases: TGTGCCAGCAGTTCACAGGGGTTCGCTGAAGCTTTCTTT.

This sequence joins TRBV4-1 and TRBJ2-5, with TRBD1 matching over 11 bases. This CDR3 contains 15 residues. Trimming removed 4 bases from V and 5 bases from J; junction bases left unmatched: 6. Germline loops: CDR1 MGHRA, CDR2 YSYEKL. DNA for the CDR3: TGCGCCAGCAGCCGAGGGACAGGGGGAACGGAGACCCAGTACTTC. It specifies CASSRGTGGTETQYF.

This rearrangement joins TRBV11-3 to TRBJ2-5, with 10 bases lining up with TRBD2. V lost 5 bases, J lost 2 bases, and 11 bases stayed unmatched. This CDR3 region has 17 residues. Germline assignment: CDR1 SGHNT and CDR2 YENEEA. The CDR3 here is CASSLGGIAGGQETQYF. The CDR3 DNA sequence: TGTGCCAGCAGCCTGGGAGGAATAGCGGGAGGACAAGAGACCCAGTACTTC.

This clone qualifies as large (0.1 to 1%). Additional DNA sequences in this sample encode the identical CDR3. The rearrangement joins TRBV6-8 to TRBJ2-7; possible D gene TRBD1, 6 bases. With 4 bases removed from V and 2 bases from J, the gap between germline ends came to 9 bases. The germline CDR1 and CDR2 sequences are MNHGY and SAAAGT. This CDR3 spans 13 amino acids. The CDR3 DNA reads TGTGCCAGCAGTTTCCAGGGGCCCTACGAGCAGTACTTC. It specifies CASSFQGPYEQYF.

The rearrangement joins TRBV28 to TRBJ1-6; TRBD1 might be the D (5 bases). This CDR3 has 15 residues. The V and J ends lost 5 bases and 8 bases respectively, with 16 bases between them. From germline, CDR1 is MDHEN and CDR2 SYDVKM. In DNA form, the CDR3 reads TGTGCCAGCAGTCGGTCCCGGGACCGAGATTCACCCCTCCACTTT. Amino acid sequence: CASSRSRDRDSPLHF.

This clone was detected only a few times. The J gene is TRBJ2-1, the V gene TRBV6-8; D call uncertain. Germline loops: CDR1 MNHGY, CDR2 SAAAGT. The CDR3 length is 15 residues. Trimming cost V 5 bases and J 0 bases, with 11 bases left between them. The CDR3, as DNA: TGTGCCAGCAGTCCCCGTATAAGCTCCTACAATGAGCAGTTCTTC. Translated: CASSPRISSYNEQFF.